These T cell receptor beta chains were read from a single sample in a study of cytomegalovirus exposure and HLA in healthy donors. Only in-frame clones appear in the TCRdb table, and some are missing; sequencing was by immunoSEQ multiplex PCR. The top ten clones hold 9% to 10% of a sample with around 160,000 clones, more than 65% of them seen once. Sequencing input: PBMCs. The receptors shown here come from a man aged 18-30 years in good health and CMV-seropositive. The CDR3 runs from the conserved cysteine through the conserved F or W. D genes are given only for firm matches. A row's size may be missing; if present it is once, few, many or a size class.

abundance,j_gene,d_gene,v_gene,CDR3nt,CDR3aa
.,TRBJ2-7,.,TRBV4-1,TGCGCCAGCAGCCAACAGGACAAGTACGAGCAGTACTTC,CASSQQDKYEQYF
.,TRBJ2-1,TRBD2,TRBV7-9,TGTGCCAGCAGCTTAGTCATAGGGAGAATAGCGGGAGGAACGAAGTTCTTC,CASSLVIGRIAGGTKFF
.,TRBJ2-5,.,TRBV5-1,TGCGCCAGCAGCTTACAGGGAGAGACCCAGTACTTC,CASSLQGETQYF
.,TRBJ2-5,TRBD2,TRBV19,TGTGCCAGTAGTATTGTGGGGGGGGAGACCCAGTACTTC,CASSIVGGETQYF
.,TRBJ2-7,TRBD1,TRBV7-6,TGTGCCAGCAGCTACGGACAGGGTTCCTACTACGAGCAGTACTTC,CASSYGQGSYYEQYF
.,TRBJ2-5,.,TRBV29-1,TGCAGCGTCCCGGGACTCCACCAAGAGACCCAGTACTTC,CSVPGLHQETQYF
.,TRBJ2-2,.,TRBV12-5,TGTGCTAGTGGTTTGGTACCGGGGTCCGGGGAGCTGTTTTTT,CASGLVPGSGELFF
.,TRBJ2-3,.,TRBV7-2,TGTGCCAGCAGCCCACGACAGATCACAGATACGCAGTATTTT,CASSPRQITDTQYF
.,TRBJ2-7,.,TRBV6-1,TGTGCCAGCAGTGTGGAGCAGGGGCGCTACGAGCAGTACTTC,CASSVEQGRYEQYF
few,TRBJ2-6,TRBD2,TRBV10-3,TGTGCCACCTTTAGCGGGAGGGCCGCTGGGGCCAACGTCCTGACTTTC,CATFSGRAAGANVLTF
.,TRBJ2-7,.,TRBV29-1,TGCAGCGTTGGAACAGGGAAGGCGGATGAGCAGTACTTC,CSVGTGKADEQYF
.,TRBJ1-4,.,TRBV6-5,TGTGCCAGCAGTTACGATCCCCGAGGAGTTGGAGAAAAACTGTTTTTT,CASSYDPRGVGEKLFF
.,TRBJ2-5,TRBD1,TRBV18,TGTGCCAGCTCACCACGGACAGGGTCTCAAGAGACCCAGTACTTC,CASSPRTGSQETQYF
.,TRBJ2-1,.,TRBV5-1,TGCGCCAGCAGCCTGGCTAGTGTCTATGAGCAGTTCTTC,CASSLASVYEQFF
.,TRBJ2-5,TRBD1,TRBV5-4,TGTGCCAGCACGGAAACAGGGGGCGGCGAGACCCAGTACTTC,CASTETGGGETQYF
.,TRBJ2-7,.,TRBV4-1,TGCGCCAGCAGCCAAGATCGGGTTAGGTCCTACGAGCAGTACTTC,CASSQDRVRSYEQYF
.,TRBJ2-5,TRBD2,TRBV7-9,TGTGCCAGCAGCGCTACGGGGGGGGCGTTTGAGACCCAGTACTTC,CASSATGGAFETQYF
.,TRBJ2-6,TRBD1,TRBV27,TGTGCCAGCAGATTCGGGACAGGGGGATCTGGGGCCAACGTCCTGACTTTC,CASRFGTGGSGANVLTF
.,TRBJ2-2,.,TRBV15,TGTGCCACCAGCAGAGATCTGGGGGGCACCGGGGAGCTGTTTTTT,CATSRDLGGTGELFF
.,TRBJ2-1,.,TRBV4-2,TGTGCCAGCAGCCAAGGGACTATTGAGCAGTTCTTC,CASSQGTIEQFF
once,TRBJ2-1,TRBD2,TRBV9,TGTGCCAGCAGCGTCATTAGCGGGAGTTCTAATGAGCAGTTCTTC,CASSVISGSSNEQFF
.,TRBJ1-3,.,TRBV19,TGTGCCAGTTTGAGGCAGCGGGACTCTGGAAACACCATATATTTT,CASLRQRDSGNTIYF
.,TRBJ2-1,TRBD1,TRBV18,TGTGCCAGCTCACTGGGGACAGGGGTCTACAATGAGCAGTTCTTC,CASSLGTGVYNEQFF
.,TRBJ1-5,.,TRBV4-3,TGCGCCAGCAGCCAAGATCGGGGGCCCCAGCATTTT,CASSQDRGPQHF
.,TRBJ1-4,TRBD1,TRBV7-9,TGTGCCAGCAGCTATGGACAGGGCCTTCCAACTAATGAAAAACTGTTTTTT,CASSYGQGLPTNEKLFF
.,TRBJ1-1,.,TRBV28,TGTGCCAGCAGCTCCCCGTCGTTCGAAGCTTTCTTT,CASSSPSFEAFF